This TCR beta chain was recorded in a study of CD8 T cells in Susac syndrome. The CDR3 has 17 amino acids. V dropped 10 bases and J dropped 2; count of bases not matched to a gene: 17. The germline CDR1 and CDR2 sequences are LNHDA and SQIVND (reference sequence). With random hexamers, reverse transcription was performed on roughly 0.5 to 1 ug of RNA. TCRdb recomputed calls from the immunoSEQ multiplex PCR reads with MiXCR, one row per CDR3 protein. Altogether roughly 110,000 distinct CDR3 sequences are present, less than 95% being singletons, with the ten largest covering around 0.12%. Sequencing of TCR beta was performed on blood CD8+ and CD4+ T cells. Matching for age and sex applied to the controls, who were healthy donors.

This receptor was taken from a human donor in good health. Specimen: CD8+ T cells from PBMCs. The chain recombines TRBV19 with TRBJ1-5; 7 bases agree with TRBD1. CDR3 residues: CATESLRGAKGNQPQHF. CDR3 nucleotides: TGTGCCACCGAGTCCCTCAGGGGGGCGAAGGGCAATCAGCCCCAGCATTTT. Based on the CDR3 plus reference TRBV19 and TRBJ1-5, the full variable domain is DGGITQSPKYLFRKEGQNVTLSCEQNLNHDAMYWYRQDPGQGLRLIYYSQIVNDFQKGDIAEGYSVSREKKESFPLTVTSAQKNPTAFYLCATESLRGAKGNQPQHFGDGTRLSIL.